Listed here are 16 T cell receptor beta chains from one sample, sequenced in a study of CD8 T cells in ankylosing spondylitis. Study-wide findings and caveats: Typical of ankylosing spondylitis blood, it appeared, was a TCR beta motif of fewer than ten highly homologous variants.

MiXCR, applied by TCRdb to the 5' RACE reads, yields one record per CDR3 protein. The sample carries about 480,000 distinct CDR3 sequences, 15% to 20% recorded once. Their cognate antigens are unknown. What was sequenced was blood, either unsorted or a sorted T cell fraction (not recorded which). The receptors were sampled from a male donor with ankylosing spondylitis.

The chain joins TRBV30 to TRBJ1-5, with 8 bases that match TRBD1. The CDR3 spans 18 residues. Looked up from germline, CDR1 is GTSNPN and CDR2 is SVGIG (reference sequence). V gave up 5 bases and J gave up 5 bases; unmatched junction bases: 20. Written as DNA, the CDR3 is TGTGCCTGGGAGCCCACCGGCAGGGGGCTACGTTCGCATCAGCCCCAGCATTTT. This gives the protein CAWEPTGRGLRSHQPQHF.

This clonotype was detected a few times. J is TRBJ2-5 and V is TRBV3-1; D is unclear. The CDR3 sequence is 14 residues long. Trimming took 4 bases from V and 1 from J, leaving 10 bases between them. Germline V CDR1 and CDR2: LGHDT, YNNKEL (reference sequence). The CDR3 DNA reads TGTGCCAGCAGCCTCTCTTACGCCCAAGAGACCCAGTACTTC. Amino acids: CASSLSYAQETQYF.

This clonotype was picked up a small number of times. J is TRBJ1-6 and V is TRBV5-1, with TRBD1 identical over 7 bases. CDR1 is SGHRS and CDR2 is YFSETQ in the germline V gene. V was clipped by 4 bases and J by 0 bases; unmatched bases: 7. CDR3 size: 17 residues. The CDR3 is CASSLGQPSSYNSPLHF. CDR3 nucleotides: TGCGCCAGCAGCCTGGGACAGCCCAGCTCCTATAATTCACCCCTCCACTTT.

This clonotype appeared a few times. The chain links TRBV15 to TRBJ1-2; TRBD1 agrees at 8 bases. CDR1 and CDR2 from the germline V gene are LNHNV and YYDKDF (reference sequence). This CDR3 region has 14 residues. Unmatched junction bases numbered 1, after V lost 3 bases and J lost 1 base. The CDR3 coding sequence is TGTGCCACCAGCAGGGACAGGGTTAACTATGGCTACACCTTC. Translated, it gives CATSRDRVNYGYTF.

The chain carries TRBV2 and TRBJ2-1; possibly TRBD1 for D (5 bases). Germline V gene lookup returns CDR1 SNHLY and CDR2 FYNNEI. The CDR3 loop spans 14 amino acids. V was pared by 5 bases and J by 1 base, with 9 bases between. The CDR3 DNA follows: TGTGCCAGCAGTCGGCCAGGGTCCTACAATGAGCAGTTCTTC. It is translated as CASSRPGSYNEQFF.

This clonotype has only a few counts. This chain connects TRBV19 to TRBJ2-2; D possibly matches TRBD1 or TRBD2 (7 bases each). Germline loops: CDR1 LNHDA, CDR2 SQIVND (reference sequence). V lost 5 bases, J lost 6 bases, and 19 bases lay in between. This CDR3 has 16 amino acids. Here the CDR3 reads CASSPTSGGGPGELFF. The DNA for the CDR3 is TGTGCCAGTAGTCCCACTTCAGGGGGGGGTCCCGGGGAGCTGTTTTTT.

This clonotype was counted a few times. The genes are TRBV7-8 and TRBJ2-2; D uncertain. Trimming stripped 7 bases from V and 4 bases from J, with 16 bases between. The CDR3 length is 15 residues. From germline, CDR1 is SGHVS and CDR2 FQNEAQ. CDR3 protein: CASILTKGLTGELFF. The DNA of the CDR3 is TGTGCCAGCATCCTAACTAAAGGGCTCACCGGGGAGCTGTTTTTT.

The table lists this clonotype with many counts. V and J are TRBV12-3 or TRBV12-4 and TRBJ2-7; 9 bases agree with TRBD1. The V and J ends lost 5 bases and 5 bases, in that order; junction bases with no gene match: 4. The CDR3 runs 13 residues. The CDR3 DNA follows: TGTGCCAGCAGTGGGGACAGGGACAACGAGCAGTACTTC. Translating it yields CASSGDRDNEQYF.

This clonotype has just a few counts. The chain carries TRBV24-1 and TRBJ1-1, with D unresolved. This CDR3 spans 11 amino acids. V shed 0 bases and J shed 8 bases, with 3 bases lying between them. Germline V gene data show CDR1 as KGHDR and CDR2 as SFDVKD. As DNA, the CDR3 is TGTGCCACCAGTGATTTGACGGAAGCTTTCTTT. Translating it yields CATSDLTEAFF.

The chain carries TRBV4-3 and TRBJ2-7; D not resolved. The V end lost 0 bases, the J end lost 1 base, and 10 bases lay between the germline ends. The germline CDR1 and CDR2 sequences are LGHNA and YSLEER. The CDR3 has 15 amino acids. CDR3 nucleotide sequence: TGCGCCAGCAGCCAAGATCCGGCCCCGTCCTACGAGCAGTACTTC. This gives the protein CASSQDPAPSYEQYF.

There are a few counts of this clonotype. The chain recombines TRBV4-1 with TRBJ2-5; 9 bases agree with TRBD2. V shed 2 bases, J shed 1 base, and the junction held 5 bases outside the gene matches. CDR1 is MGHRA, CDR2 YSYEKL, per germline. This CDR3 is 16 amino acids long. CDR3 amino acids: CASSQPSSGIQETQYF. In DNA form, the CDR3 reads TGCGCCAGCAGCCAACCATCTAGCGGGATCCAAGAGACCCAGTACTTC.

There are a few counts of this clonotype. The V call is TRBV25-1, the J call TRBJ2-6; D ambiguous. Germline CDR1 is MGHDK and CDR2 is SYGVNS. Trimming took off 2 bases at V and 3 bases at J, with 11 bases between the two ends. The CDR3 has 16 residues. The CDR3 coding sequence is TGTGCCAGCAGTGAACCCGGATCGTTTGGGGCCAACGTCCTGACTTTC. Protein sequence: CASSEPGSFGANVLTF.

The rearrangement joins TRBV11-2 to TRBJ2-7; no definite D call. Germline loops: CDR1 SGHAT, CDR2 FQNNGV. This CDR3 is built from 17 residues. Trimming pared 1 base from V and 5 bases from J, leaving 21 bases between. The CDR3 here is CASSLGTQFSALDEQYF. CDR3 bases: TGTGCCAGCAGCTTAGGGACCCAATTTTCAGCCCTTGACGAGCAGTACTTC.

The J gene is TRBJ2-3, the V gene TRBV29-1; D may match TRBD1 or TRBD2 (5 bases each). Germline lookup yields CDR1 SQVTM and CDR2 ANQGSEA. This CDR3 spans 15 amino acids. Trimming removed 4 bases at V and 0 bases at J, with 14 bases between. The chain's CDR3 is CSVARGSLSTDTQYF. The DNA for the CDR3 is TGCAGCGTTGCACGGGGCAGCCTTAGCACAGATACGCAGTATTTT.

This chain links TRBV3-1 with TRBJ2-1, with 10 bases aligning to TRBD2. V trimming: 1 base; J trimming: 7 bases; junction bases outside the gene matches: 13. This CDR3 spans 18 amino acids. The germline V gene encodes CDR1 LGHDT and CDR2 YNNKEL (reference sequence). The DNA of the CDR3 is TGTGCCAGCAGCCAAGCCCCTTCTAGCGGGAGTAGGAGGAATGAGCAGTTCTTC. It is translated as CASSQAPSSGSRRNEQFF.

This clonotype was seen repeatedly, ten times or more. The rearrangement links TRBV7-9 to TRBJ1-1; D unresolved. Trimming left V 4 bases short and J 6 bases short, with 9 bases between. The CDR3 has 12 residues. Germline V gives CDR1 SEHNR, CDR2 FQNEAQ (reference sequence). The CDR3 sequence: CASSSVISEAFF. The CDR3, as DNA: TGTGCCAGCAGCTCCGTCATTTCTGAAGCTTTCTTT.